Each of the 32 T cell receptor beta chains below was sequenced from the same sample in a study of regulatory T cells in long-lasting Graves disease. CDR3-region Arm-PCR and iRepertoire HTBI primers produced the TCR beta libraries. A single record per CDR3 protein comes from TCRdb applying MiXCR to the multiplex PCR reads. The profile covers some 350,000 distinct CDR3 sequences, with 15% to 20% appearing a single time and 20% to 25% taken by the ten largest. Time point described: newly diagnosed GD, antithyroid drugs for less than 3 months. Extracted RNA from PBMCs served as the source of the TCR library. The same sample was also used in a study of T cells in Graves' hyperthyroidism and ophthalmopathy.

The specimen was peripheral blood mononuclear cells (PBMCs), collected at new diagnosis, from a patient treated with antithyroid drugs. The receptors were sampled from a woman aged 18-29 years with Graves disease.

This clonotype was counted many times. V is TRBV12-3 or TRBV12-4 and J is TRBJ1-5; D not certain. The CDR3 is 12 amino acids. With 2 bases removed from V and 7 bases from J, the gap between germline ends came to 6 bases. CDR3 residues: CASSLIDQPQHF. For the CDR3, the DNA is TGTGCCAGCAGTTTAATCGACCAGCCCCAGCATTTT.

Concerning this clonotype itself: With a much larger clone just one base away, this may be a read error. This chain joins TRBV6-5 and TRBJ2-2, with D tentatively TRBD1 (5 bases). This CDR3 comprises 17 residues. V lost 0 bases and J 4 bases, leaving 15 bases between the germline ends. The germline gives CDR1 MNHEY, CDR2 SVGAGI. CDR3 sequence reads: CASSYSEGARVTGELFF. CDR3 coding DNA: TGTGCCAGCAGTTACTCGGAAGGTGCCAGGGTCACCGGGGAGCTGTTTTTT.

The V and J genes are TRBV2 and TRBJ2-1, with D perhaps TRBD1 (7 bases). The CDR3 is 14 residues long. The germline gives CDR1 SNHLY, CDR2 FYNNEI. With 5 bases removed from V and 10 bases from J, the gap between germline ends came to 18 bases. The CDR3 nucleotides are TGTGCCAGCAGTTTACGGAGGGGGCCCCACGAGCAGTTCTTC. Amino acids: CASSLRRGPHEQFF.

Ten or more counts support this clonotype. V is TRBV28 and J is TRBJ2-3, with 14 bases matching TRBD2. The germline gives CDR1 MDHEN, CDR2 SYDVKM. The CDR3 has 15 amino acids. The V segment lost 6 bases and the J segment 3 bases; nucleotides outside the gene matches: 2. This chain's CDR3 is CASRGTSGSTDTQYF. The CDR3 nucleotides read TGTGCCAGCAGGGGGACTAGCGGGAGTACAGATACGCAGTATTTT. Combining the CDR3 with reference TRBV28 and TRBJ2-3 gives the whole variable domain DVKVTQSSRYLVKRTGEKVFLECVQDMDHENMFWYRQDPGLGLRLIYFSYDVKMKEKGDIPEGYSVSREKKERFSLILESASTNQTSMYLCASRGTSGSTDTQYFGPGTRLTVL.

The V call is TRBV6-5, the J call TRBJ1-5; tentative D call: TRBD1 (6 bases). Deletions cut 2 bases from V and 4 bases from J, with 15 bases between. In germline, CDR1 is MNHEY, CDR2 SVGAGI. CDR3 length equals 16 residues. In DNA, the CDR3 is TGTGCCAGCAGTTACGTTAGGGGGGGCCGAAATCAGCCCCAGCATTTT. As protein: CASSYVRGGRNQPQHF.

The chain couples TRBV2 to TRBJ2-1; D gene unclear. Trimming pared 6 bases from V and 7 bases from J, leaving 13 bases between. Per germline, CDR1 SNHLY and CDR2 FYNNEI. The CDR3 is made up of 13 amino acids. CDR3 coding DNA: TGTGCCAGCAGAGCGATGACGGAGAATGAGCAGTTCTTC. Its translation is CASRAMTENEQFF. The whole variable domain, filled in from reference TRBV2 and TRBJ2-1, reads EPEVTQTPSHQVTQMGQEVILRCVPISNHLYFYWYRQILGQKVEFLVSFYNNEISEKSEIFDDQFSVERPDGSNFTLKIRSTKLEDSAMYFCASRAMTENEQFFGPGTRLTVL.

The chain is built from TRBV9 and TRBJ2-7; TRBD2 matches 12 bases. This CDR3 comprises 15 residues. Germline loops: CDR1 SGDLS, CDR2 YYNGEE. V trimming: 0 bases; J trimming: 6 bases; junction bases outside the gene matches: 4. The CDR3 DNA is TGTGCCAGCAGCGTAGCTGGGACTAGCGGGCTCGAGCAGTACTTC. Protein: CASSVAGTSGLEQYF.

About this clonotype: A clone one base away is much larger, so this may be a read error. The genes are TRBV10-3 and TRBJ2-7; TRBD2 matches at 9 bases. The CDR3 length is 16 residues. The junction had 14 bases not matched to a gene; V was cut back by 6 bases and J by 5 bases. CDR1 is ENHRY and CDR2 is SYGVKD in the germline V gene. DNA for the CDR3: TGTGCCATCAGCCAAGAACGCCTAGCGGGAACCAACGAGCAGTACTTC. Translated, it gives CAISQERLAGTNEQYF.

This clonotype was seen repeatedly, ten times or more. This chain connects TRBV10-2 to TRBJ1-5, with 7 bases fitting TRBD1. V gave up 6 bases and J gave up 2 bases; unmatched junction bases: 10. The germline gives CDR1 WSHSY, CDR2 SAAADI. This CDR3 contains 16 residues. CDR3 in DNA: TGCGCCAGCAGGCCGGGACAGCCAGGCGGCAATCAGCCCCAGCATTTT. Protein: CASRPGQPGGNQPQHF.

This clonotype was found many times. The CDR3 nucleotides read TGTGCCAGCAGTTGGGACAGGCGGGTGGATACGCAGTATTTT. This sequence encodes CASSWDRRVDTQYF. The chain carries TRBV12-3 or TRBV12-4 and TRBJ2-3, with 8 positions matching TRBD1. The CDR3 extends over 14 amino acids. Trimming cost V 4 bases and J 6 bases; bases outside gene matches: 6.

This clonotype was recorded at least ten times. The rearrangement uses TRBV18 and TRBJ2-7, with D perhaps TRBD2 (5 bases). V was shortened by 5 bases and J by 2 bases, with 13 bases between the two germline ends. CDR3 length equals 14 residues. Germline CDR1 reads KGHSH; CDR2 reads LQKENI. Here the CDR3 reads CASSVAGSTYEQYF. The CDR3 DNA follows: TGTGCCAGCTCAGTGGCTGGGAGCACCTACGAGCAGTACTTC.

Comments on this clonotype: A much larger clone lies one base from this, so it may be a read error. The chain is built from TRBV24-1 and TRBJ2-3; 7 bases fit TRBD1. Germline-derived CDR1 and CDR2 are KGHDR and SFDVKD. The CDR3 loop spans 15 amino acids. CDR3 sequence: CATSGLGTGTDTQYF. CDR3 DNA: TGTGCCACCAGTGGTTTGGGGACAGGCACAGATACGCAGTATTTT.

This clonotype was observed a handful of times. V gene TRBV5-5 combines with J gene TRBJ1-3; no clear D. V shed 4 bases and J shed 7 bases, with 12 bases lying between them. The CDR3 is 13 residues long. Germline loops: CDR1 SGHKS, CDR2 YYEKEE (reference sequence). The CDR3 is CASSKRGGNTIYF. In DNA, the CDR3 is TGTGCCAGCAGCAAACGAGGTGGGAACACCATATATTTT. Complete variable domain (other parts from reference TRBV5-5 and TRBJ1-3): DAGVTQSPTHLIKTRGQQVTLRCSPISGHKSVSWYQQVLGQGPQFIFQYYEKEERGRGNFPDRFSARQFPNYSSELNVNALLLGDSALYLCASSKRGGNTIYFGEGSWLTVV.

Points on this clonotype: A read error may explain this, as a much larger clone is one base away. CDR3 in DNA: TGTGCCAGCAGCCCCCACCCGACAGGGAGGGTCTTC. It codes for CASSPHPTGRVF. This chain uses TRBV11-2 with TRBJ2-1, with D perhaps TRBD1 or TRBD2 (7 bases each). This CDR3 has 12 amino acids. Germline values: CDR1 SGHAT, CDR2 FQNNGV.

This clonotype was detected many times. CDR3 nucleotide sequence: TGTGCCAGCAGGAGGGAAGCCGGGGAGCTGTTTTTT. Amino acids: CASRREAGELFF. This chain uses TRBV6-1 with TRBJ2-2, with D maybe TRBD2 (5 bases). This CDR3 region has 12 residues. Germline V gene lookup returns CDR1 MNHNS and CDR2 SASEGT. V was trimmed by 6 bases and J by 6 bases, leaving 8 bases between them.

At least ten counts were recorded for this clonotype. This sequence joins TRBV7-9 and TRBJ2-1, with D hard to call. The germline CDR1 and CDR2 sequences are SEHNR and FQNEAQ (reference sequence). V was clipped by 0 bases and J by 5 bases, with 8 bases between them. CDR3 length: 14 residues. CDR3 region: CASSLASINNEQFF. The CDR3 coding sequence is TGTGCCAGCAGCTTAGCCAGCATCAACAATGAGCAGTTCTTC.

This clonotype was detected once. With only one base between it and a far larger clone, this is likely a read error. V and J are TRBV2 and TRBJ2-5; TRBD2 aligns across 7 bases. Germline values: CDR1 SNHLY, CDR2 FYNNEI. The CDR3 consists of 12 residues. J gave up 10 bases and V 9 bases, and 11 bases lay outside the gene matches. The CDR3 region is CASSSGTDDQYF. CDR3 nucleotide sequence: TGTGCCAGTTCTAGCGGTACCGACGACCAGTACTTC.

This clonotype was seen repeatedly, ten times or more. The chain combines TRBV30 with TRBJ1-2; perhaps TRBD1 as D (5 bases). V lost 0 bases, J lost 8 bases, and 13 bases lay in between. The CDR3 runs 13 residues. The germline gives CDR1 GTSNPN, CDR2 SVGIG (reference sequence). CDR3 amino acids: CAWSVGGSDGYTF. The CDR3 region has the DNA TGTGCCTGGAGTGTGGGGGGAAGTGACGGCTACACCTTC.

The sample holds a few counts of this clonotype. The chain is built from TRBV19 and TRBJ2-7; a weak D match, TRBD1 (5 bases). The CDR3 runs to 15 residues. V lost 3 bases and J 0 bases, leaving 12 bases between the germline ends. Germline CDR1 and CDR2: LNHDA and SQIVND (reference sequence). The CDR3 nucleotides are TGTGCCAGTAGTATTTCAATCCAGGGCTCCTACGAGCAGTACTTC. Encoded protein: CASSISIQGSYEQYF.

The rearrangement links TRBV5-1 to TRBJ2-6, with 7 bases fitting TRBD2. V trimming: 8 bases; J trimming: 2 bases; junction bases outside the gene matches: 4. CDR1 and CDR2 (germline): SGHRS, YFSETQ. The CDR3 is 14 residues long. The DNA for the CDR3 is TGCGCCAGTCGTGGGAGGGCTGGGGCCAACGTCCTGACTTTC. This translates into CASRGRAGANVLTF.

The table lists this clonotype with a few counts. This chain joins TRBV29-1 and TRBJ1-2; a weak D match, TRBD1 (5 bases). The V and J ends lost 0 bases and 8 bases respectively, with 13 bases between them. CDR3 length: 13 amino acids. CDR1 is SQVTM, CDR2 ANQGSEA, per germline. CDR3 DNA: TGCAGCGTTGAAGACCGCAGGGAGGGGGGCTACACCTTC. It yields the protein CSVEDRREGGYTF.

This clonotype was counted only a few times. The chain employs TRBV5-1 and TRBJ2-7, with D possibly matching TRBD1 (5 bases). CDR1 is SGHRS and CDR2 is YFSETQ in the germline V gene. This CDR3 contains 15 residues. V was trimmed by 3 bases and J by 2 bases, leaving 15 bases between them. This CDR3 is CASSSRSTETYEQYF. In DNA form, the CDR3 reads TGCGCCAGCAGCTCGAGATCGACAGAGACCTACGAGCAGTACTTC.

This chain uses TRBV20-1 with TRBJ2-5, with D perhaps TRBD1 (6 bases). The V and J ends lost 3 bases and 1 base respectively, with 15 bases between them. This CDR3 region has 15 residues. Germline V gene lookup returns CDR1 DFQATT and CDR2 SNEGSKA (reference sequence). For the CDR3, the DNA is TGCAGTGCTAGGGCAGGGGCTACCTCCCAAGAGACCCAGTACTTC. It codes for CSARAGATSQETQYF.

This clonotype occurred many times. As DNA, the CDR3 is TGTGCCAGCAGCTTGATGGGACTGTTGGATGAGCAGTACTTC. Protein product: CASSLMGLLDEQYF. The chain uses TRBV5-5 and TRBJ2-7; D may be TRBD2 (6 bases). V lost 1 base, J lost 7 bases, and 15 bases lay in between. Looked up from germline, CDR1 is SGHKS and CDR2 is YYEKEE (reference sequence). The CDR3 is 14 amino acids. The whole variable domain, remainder taken from reference TRBV5-5 and TRBJ2-7, is DAGVTQSPTHLIKTRGQQVTLRCSPISGHKSVSWYQQVLGQGPQFIFQYYEKEERGRGNFPDRFSARQFPNYSSELNVNALLLGDSALYLCASSLMGLLDEQYFGPGTRLTVT.

The chain has TRBV18 and TRBJ2-3, with 13 bases aligning to TRBD2. CDR3 length: 19 amino acids. Germline V gene data show CDR1 as KGHSH and CDR2 as LQKENI. V lost 6 bases, J lost 2 bases, and 14 bases stayed unmatched. CDR3 loop: CASSLAGTSGVSDTDTQYF. Written as DNA, the CDR3 is TGTGCCAGCTCCCTGGCTGGGACTAGCGGGGTTAGCGACACAGATACGCAGTATTTT.

Many counts were recorded for this clonotype. This rearrangement joins TRBV5-1 to TRBJ2-7; D might be TRBD1 (5 bases). Germline assignment: CDR1 SGHRS and CDR2 YFSETQ. The CDR3 is made up of 14 amino acids. V lost 0 bases and J lost 3, with 10 bases in between. The CDR3 protein is CASSLAGFNYEQYF. Here the CDR3 DNA reads TGCGCCAGCAGCTTGGCAGGGTTTAACTACGAGCAGTACTTC.

Regarding this clonotype: A junction boundary mismatches the germline segment, possibly from a read error. The chain has TRBV20-1 and TRBJ2-7; 10 nucleotides align to TRBD2. The CDR3 extends over 14 amino acids. CDR1 is DFQATT and CDR2 is SNEGSKA in the germline V gene (reference sequence). The CDR3 coding sequence is TGCGGTGCTAGGAGAGCGGGGGGGACCTACGAGCAGTACTTC. Translating it yields CGARRAGGTYEQYF.

This sequence joins TRBV27 and TRBJ2-1; 7 bases are shared with TRBD2. The DNA end favors TRBJ2-5, so the J call may be wrong. Germline-derived CDR1 and CDR2 are MNHEY and SMNVEV (reference sequence). This CDR3 comprises 17 residues. The CDR3 here is CASSLRASGVWGETQYF. The CDR3 bases are TGTGCCAGCAGTTTACGGGCTAGCGGCGTTTGGGGAGAGACCCAGTACTTC.

This clonotype has just a few counts. The rearrangement links TRBV20-1 to TRBJ2-3; perhaps TRBD1 as D (6 bases). CDR3 length: 15 residues. V lost 6 bases and J 0 bases, leaving 16 bases between the germline ends. Germline V lookup: CDR1 DFQATT, CDR2 SNEGSKA (reference sequence). DNA for the CDR3: TGCAGTGCGACCAAAGGGGGACCCAGCACAGATACGCAGTATTTT. Translating it yields CSATKGGPSTDTQYF.

This clonotype was seen repeatedly, ten times or more. This chain uses TRBV3-1 with TRBJ2-4; the D gene is possibly TRBD1 (6 bases). The CDR3 is 17 amino acids. Trimming took off 0 bases at V and 0 bases at J, with 12 bases between the two ends. Germline CDR1 reads LGHDT; CDR2 reads YNNKEL (reference sequence). The DNA of the CDR3 is TGTGCCAGCAGCCAAGAAGGACAGCTCCTAGCCAAAAACATTCAGTACTTC. It is translated as CASSQEGQLLAKNIQYF. The full variable domain, in which reference TRBV3-1 and TRBJ2-4 provide the parts outside the CDR3, is DTAVSQTPKYLVTQMGNDKSIKCEQNLGHDTMYWYKQDSKKFLKIMFSYNNKELIINETVPNRFSPKSPDKAHLNLHINSLELGDSAVYFCASSQEGQLLAKNIQYFGAGTRLSVL.

This sequence joins TRBV5-1 and TRBJ1-4; a weak D match, TRBD1 (6 bases). Looked up from germline, CDR1 is SGHRS and CDR2 is YFSETQ. The CDR3 covers 15 residues. Between the trimmed V and J ends, which lost 0 bases and 7 bases, there was a span of 13 bases. The CDR3 DNA reads TGCGCCAGCAGCTTGGGGTGGGGGGCCGGTGAAAAACTGTTTTTT. Amino acid sequence: CASSLGWGAGEKLFF.

The chain combines TRBV7-8 with TRBJ1-2; 7 bases align to TRBD1. The CDR3 sequence is 15 residues long. CDR1 SGHVS and CDR2 FQNEAQ come from the germline V gene. V was pared by 1 base and J by 6 bases, with 8 bases of the junction left unmatched. CDR3 sequence: CASSLGNSGGNGYTF. The CDR3 DNA is TGTGCCAGCAGCTTAGGCAATTCAGGGGGAAATGGCTACACCTTC. Full variable domain (outside the CDR3, taken from reference TRBV7-8 and TRBJ1-2): GAGVSQSPRYKVAKRGQDVALRCDPISGHVSLFWYQQALGQGPEFLTYFQNEAQLDKSGLPSDRFFAERPEGSVSTLKIQRTQQEDSAVYLCASSLGNSGGNGYTFGSGTRLTVV.